A single sample is the source of the 9 T cell receptor beta chains below, sequenced in a study of shared clonotypes between healthy human individuals. Here immunoSEQ multiplex PCR was the method, and the copy in TCRdb shows in-frame clones only, minus some. This sample has approximately 2,300,000 clones, with about 90% found just once. The specimen sequenced was naive CD4+ T cells from PBMCs. Subset denoted: CD45RA+ positively selected. All receptors come from a man aged 18-30 years in good health. Some clones in this sample may be carry-over from other donors' samples.

The gene calls are TRBV7-6 and TRBJ1-4; D is uncertain. Germline CDR1 reads SGHVS; CDR2 reads FNYEAQ. Between the trimmed V and J ends, which lost 5 bases and 0 bases, there was a span of 10 bases. The CDR3 loop spans 15 amino acids. The CDR3 bases are TGTGCCAGCAGCCTGGACGGTTCAACTAATGAAAAACTGTTTTTT. Residues: CASSLDGSTNEKLFF.

V is TRBV19 and J is TRBJ2-7; tentative D call: TRBD1 (6 bases). The V end lost 3 bases, the J end lost 2 bases, and 14 bases lay between the germline ends. Germline CDR1 is LNHDA and CDR2 is SQIVND (reference sequence). This CDR3 has 15 residues. CDR3 sequence: CASSMVAGATYEQYF. Written as DNA, the CDR3 is TGTGCCAGTAGTATGGTGGCAGGGGCCACCTACGAGCAGTACTTC. Based on the CDR3 plus reference TRBV19 and TRBJ2-7, the full variable domain is DGGITQSPKYLFRKEGQNVTLSCEQNLNHDAMYWYRQDPGQGLRLIYYSQIVNDFQKGDIAEGYSVSREKKESFPLTVTSAQKNPTAFYLCASSMVAGATYEQYFGPGTRLTVT.

The J gene is TRBJ2-3, the V gene TRBV6-5, with 8 bases lining up with TRBD1. The CDR3 spans 15 residues. Germline trimming cut 6 bases from V and 1 base from J; bases unmatched to any gene: 6. Germline V gene lookup returns CDR1 MNHEY and CDR2 SVGAGI. In nucleotides, the CDR3 is TGTGCCAGCAGATTGACAGGGGCCCGCACAGATACGCAGTATTTT. This gives the protein CASRLTGARTDTQYF.

This chain uses TRBV10-2 with TRBJ1-6, with TRBD1 matching 7 bases. The germline V gene encodes CDR1 WSHSY and CDR2 SAAADI. The V segment lost 4 bases and the J segment 6 bases; nucleotides outside the gene matches: 6. The CDR3 is 15 amino acids. The CDR3 DNA reads as TGCGCCAGCAGTGTAAGACAGGGAGCTAATTCACCCCTCCACTTT. This codes for CASSVRQGANSPLHF.

With regard to this clone: Additional DNA sequences in this sample encode the identical CDR3. The chain has TRBV6-5 and TRBJ1-5, with D perhaps matching TRBD1 (5 bases). The CDR3 is made up of 14 amino acids. Germline CDR1 and CDR2: MNHEY and SVGAGI. The V gene lost 0 bases and the J gene lost 2 bases, with 5 bases spanning the gap. CDR3 amino acids: CASSYSGGNQPQHF. The CDR3 DNA is TGTGCCAGCAGTTACTCGGGGGGCAATCAGCCCCAGCATTTT.

The genes are TRBV19 and TRBJ1-2, with TRBD1 matching 9 bases. The junction had 8 bases not matched to a gene; V was cut back by 5 bases and J by 4 bases. Per germline, CDR1 LNHDA and CDR2 SQIVND (reference sequence). The CDR3 has 15 residues. The CDR3 region has the DNA TGTGCCAGTAGTCCCGGCACGGACAGGGGCTATGGCTACACCTTC. It codes for CASSPGTDRGYGYTF.

V and J are TRBV27 and TRBJ1-4, with TRBD1 matching over 8 bases. V was clipped by 5 bases and J by 8 bases; unmatched bases: 7. In germline, CDR1 is MNHEY, CDR2 SMNVEV (reference sequence). The CDR3 extends over 14 amino acids. CDR3 sequence reads: CASSLTGGREKLFF. For the CDR3, the DNA is TGTGCCAGCAGTCTCACAGGGGGTCGCGAAAAACTGTTTTTT.

The V call is TRBV18, the J call TRBJ2-1, with D perhaps TRBD2 (5 bases). The germline V and J ends were trimmed by 7 bases and 3 bases, with 13 bases remaining between them. Germline V gene lookup returns CDR1 KGHSH and CDR2 LQKENI. The CDR3 is 14 amino acids. In DNA, the CDR3 is TGTGCCAGCTGTTTCGGGAACAACTACAATGAGCAGTTCTTC. Translation: CASCFGNNYNEQFF. The whole variable domain, filled in from reference TRBV18 and TRBJ2-1, reads NAGVMQNPRHLVRRRGQEARLRCSPMKGHSHVYWYRQLPEEGLKFMVYLQKENIIDESGMPKERFSAEFPKEGPSILRIQQVVRGDSAAYFCASCFGNNYNEQFFGPGTRLTVL.

The V and J genes are TRBV5-6 and TRBJ1-6; no definite D call. There are 14 residues in the CDR3. V was shortened by 0 bases and J by 7 bases, with 8 bases between the two germline ends. Germline V gene data show CDR1 as SGHDT and CDR2 as YYEEEE. The CDR3 bases are TGTGCCAGCAGCTTGGGGAGGGTAAATTCACCCCTCCACTTT. This sequence encodes CASSLGRVNSPLHF.